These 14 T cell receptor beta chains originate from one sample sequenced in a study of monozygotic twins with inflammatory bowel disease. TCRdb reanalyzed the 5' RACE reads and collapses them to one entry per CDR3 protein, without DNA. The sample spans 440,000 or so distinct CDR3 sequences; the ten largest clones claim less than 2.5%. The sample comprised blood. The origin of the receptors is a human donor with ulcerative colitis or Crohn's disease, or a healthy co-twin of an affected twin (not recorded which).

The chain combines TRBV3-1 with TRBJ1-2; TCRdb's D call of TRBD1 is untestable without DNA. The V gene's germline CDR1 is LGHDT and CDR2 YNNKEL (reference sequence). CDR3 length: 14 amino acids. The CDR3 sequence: CASSQVAGWEGYTF. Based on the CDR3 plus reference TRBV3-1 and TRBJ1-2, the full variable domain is DTAVSQTPKYLVTQMGNDKSIKCEQNLGHDTMYWYKQDSKKFLKIMFSYNNKELIINETVPNRFSPKSPDKAHLNLHINSLELGDSAVYFCASSQVAGWEGYTFGSGTRLTVV.

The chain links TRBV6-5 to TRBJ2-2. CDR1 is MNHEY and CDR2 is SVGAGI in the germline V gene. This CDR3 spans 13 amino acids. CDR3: CASKGLPTGELFF.

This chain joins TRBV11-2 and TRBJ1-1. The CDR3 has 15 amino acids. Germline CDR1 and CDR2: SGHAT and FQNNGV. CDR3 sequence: CASSLDRLRNTEAFF.

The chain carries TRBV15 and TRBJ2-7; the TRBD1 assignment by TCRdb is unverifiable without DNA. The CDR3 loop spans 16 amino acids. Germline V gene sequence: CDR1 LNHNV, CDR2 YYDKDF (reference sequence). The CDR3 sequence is CATSSVPRGVSYEQYF. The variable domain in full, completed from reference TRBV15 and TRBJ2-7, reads DAMVIQNPRYQVTQFGKPVTLSCSQTLNHNVMYWYQQKSSQAPKLLFHYYDKDFNNEADTPDNFQSRRPNTSFCFLDIRSPGLGDTAMYLCATSSVPRGVSYEQYFGPGTRLTVT.

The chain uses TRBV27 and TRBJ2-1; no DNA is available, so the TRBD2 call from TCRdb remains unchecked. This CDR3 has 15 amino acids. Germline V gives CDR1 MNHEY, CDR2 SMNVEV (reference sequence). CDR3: CASSFLAGGANEQFF.

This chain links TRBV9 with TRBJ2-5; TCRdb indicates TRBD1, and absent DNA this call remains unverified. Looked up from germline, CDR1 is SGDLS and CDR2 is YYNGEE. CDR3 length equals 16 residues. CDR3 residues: CASSVGATGREETQYF.

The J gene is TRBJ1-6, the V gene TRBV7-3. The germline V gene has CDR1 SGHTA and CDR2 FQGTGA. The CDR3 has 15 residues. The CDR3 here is CASSLSAGLNSPLHF.

The CDR3 here is CSASRVQRSQPQHF. J is TRBJ1-5 and V is TRBV20-1. Germline V gene sequence: CDR1 DFQATT, CDR2 SNEGSKA (reference sequence). This CDR3 contains 14 residues.

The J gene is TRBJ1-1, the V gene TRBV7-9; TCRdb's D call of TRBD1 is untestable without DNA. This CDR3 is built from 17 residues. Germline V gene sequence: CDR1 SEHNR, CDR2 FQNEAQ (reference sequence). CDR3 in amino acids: CASSLGTFGRPGTEAFF. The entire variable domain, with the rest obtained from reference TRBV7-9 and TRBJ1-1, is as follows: DTGVSQNPRHKITKRGQNVTFRCDPISEHNRLYWYRQTLGQGPEFLTYFQNEAQLEKSRLLSDRFSAERPKGSFSTLEIQRTEQGDSAMYLCASSLGTFGRPGTEAFFGQGTRLTVV.

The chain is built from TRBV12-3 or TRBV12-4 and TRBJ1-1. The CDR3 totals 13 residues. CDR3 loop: CASSLGHNTEAFF.

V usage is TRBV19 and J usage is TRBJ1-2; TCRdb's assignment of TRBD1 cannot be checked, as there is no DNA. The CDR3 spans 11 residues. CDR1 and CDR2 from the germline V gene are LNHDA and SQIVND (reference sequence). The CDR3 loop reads CASPTRARYTF.

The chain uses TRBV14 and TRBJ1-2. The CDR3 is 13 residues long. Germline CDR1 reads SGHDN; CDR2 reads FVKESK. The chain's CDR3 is CASSQEGFYGYTF. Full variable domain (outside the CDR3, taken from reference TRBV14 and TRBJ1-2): EAGVTQFPSHSVIEKGQTVTLRCDPISGHDNLYWYRRVMGKEIKFLLHFVKESKQDESGMPNNRFLAERTGGTYSTLKVQPAELEDSGVYFCASSQEGFYGYTFGSGTRLTVV.

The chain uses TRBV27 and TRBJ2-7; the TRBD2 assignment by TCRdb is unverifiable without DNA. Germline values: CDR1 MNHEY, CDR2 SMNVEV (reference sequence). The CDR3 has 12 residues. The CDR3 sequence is CASGTSIYEQYF.

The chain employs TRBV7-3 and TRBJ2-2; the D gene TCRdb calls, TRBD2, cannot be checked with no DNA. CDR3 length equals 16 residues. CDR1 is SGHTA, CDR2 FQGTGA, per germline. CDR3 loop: CASSLAAGGRPGELFF.